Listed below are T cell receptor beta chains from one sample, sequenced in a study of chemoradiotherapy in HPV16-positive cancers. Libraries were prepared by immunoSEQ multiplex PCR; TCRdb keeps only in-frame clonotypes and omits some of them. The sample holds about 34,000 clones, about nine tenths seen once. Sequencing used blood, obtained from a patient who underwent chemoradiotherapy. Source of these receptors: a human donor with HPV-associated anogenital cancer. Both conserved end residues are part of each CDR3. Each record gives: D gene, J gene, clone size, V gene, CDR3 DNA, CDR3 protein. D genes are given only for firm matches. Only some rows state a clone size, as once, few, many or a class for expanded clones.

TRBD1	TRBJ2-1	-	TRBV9	TGTGCCAGCAGCGTAGTAGTACAGGGGTATGAGCAGTTCTTC	CASSVVVQGYEQFF
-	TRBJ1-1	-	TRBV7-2	TGTGCCAGCACCGGGCTTAGGTCTTCTGAAGCTTTCTTT	CASTGLRSSEAFF
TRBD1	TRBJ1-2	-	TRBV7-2	TGTGCCAGCAGCTTAGCCAGGACAGGGCCGGGGGAGGGCGGCTACACCTTC	CASSLARTGPGEGGYTF
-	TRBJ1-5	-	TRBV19	TGTGCCAGTAGTATTGAAGGGTTCGGGCTGAACAATCAGCCCCAGCATTTT	CASSIEGFGLNNQPQHF
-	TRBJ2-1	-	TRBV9	TGTGCCAGCAGCGCCCCCGGGAGCTACAATGAGCAGTTCTTC	CASSAPGSYNEQFF
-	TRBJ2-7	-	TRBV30	TGTGCCTGGAGTACCCTGGGCGGGGCTAGGGCCTACGAGCAGTACTTC	CAWSTLGGARAYEQYF
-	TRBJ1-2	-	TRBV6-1	TGTGCCATTCCCAACCGGGGCTACACCTTC	CAIPNRGYTF
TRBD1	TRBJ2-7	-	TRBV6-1	TGTGCCAGCAGCCTACCGGGACAGAACTACGAGCAGTACTTC	CASSLPGQNYEQYF
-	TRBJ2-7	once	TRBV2	TGTGCCAGCAGTGAAGAGGGACTCCCAACCTACGAGCAGTACTTC	CASSEEGLPTYEQYF
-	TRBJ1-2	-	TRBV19	TGTGCCAGTAGAACGAACTATGGCTACACCTTC	CASRTNYGYTF
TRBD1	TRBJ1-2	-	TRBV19	TGTGCCAGCTTACCGGGACAGGGGCTTGGCTACACCTTC	CASLPGQGLGYTF
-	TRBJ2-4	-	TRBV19	TGTGCCAGTAGCGCCGAGGGGGGTCGAAACATTCAGTACTTC	CASSAEGGRNIQYF
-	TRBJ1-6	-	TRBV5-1	TGCGCCAGCAGCTCGGCCGATAATTCACCCCTCCACTTT	CASSSADNSPLHF
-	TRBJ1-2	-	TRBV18	TGTGCCAGCTCACCACAAGGGAGCTCTTGGGGCTACACCTTC	CASSPQGSSWGYTF
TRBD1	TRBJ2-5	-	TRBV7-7	TGTGCCAGCAGCCTTGACAGGGGGGAGACCCAGTACTTC	CASSLDRGETQYF
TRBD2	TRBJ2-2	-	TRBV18	TGTGCCAGCTCACCACCGAACGGGGGGATTGGCGGCGGGGAGCTGTTTTTT	CASSPPNGGIGGGELFF
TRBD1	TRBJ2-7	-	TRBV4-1	TGCGCCAGGGGGACAGGGGTCGGCTACGAGCAGTACTTC	CARGTGVGYEQYF
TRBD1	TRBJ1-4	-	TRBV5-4	TGTGCCAGCAGAAGACAGGGTGAAAAACTGTTTTTT	CASRRQGEKLFF
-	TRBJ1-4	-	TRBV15	TGTGCCACAACAAATAGGGCAACTAATGAAAAACTGTTTTTT	CATTNRATNEKLFF
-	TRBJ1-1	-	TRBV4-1	TGCGCCAGCAGCCAAGTGGAAGTAAGGGGTACTGAAGCTTTCTTT	CASSQVEVRGTEAFF
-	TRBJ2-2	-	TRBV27	TGTGCCAGCAGTTTATGGGGCACCGGGGAGCTGTTTTTT	CASSLWGTGELFF
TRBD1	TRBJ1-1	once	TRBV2	TGTGCCAGCAGTAGACAGGGGTTGGGTGAAGCTTTCTTT	CASSRQGLGEAFF
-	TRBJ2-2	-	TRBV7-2	TGTGCCAGCAGCTTCAGGGTTAAGGAGACAGGTTTGGTGCTGTTTTTT	CASSFRVKETGLVLFF